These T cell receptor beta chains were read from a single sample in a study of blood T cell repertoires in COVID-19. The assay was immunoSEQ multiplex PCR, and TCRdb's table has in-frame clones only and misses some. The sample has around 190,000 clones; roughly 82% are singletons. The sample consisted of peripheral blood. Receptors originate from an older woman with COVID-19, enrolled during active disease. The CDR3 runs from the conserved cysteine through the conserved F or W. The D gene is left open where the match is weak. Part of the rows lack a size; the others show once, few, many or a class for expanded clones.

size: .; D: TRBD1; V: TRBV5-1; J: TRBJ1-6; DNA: TGCGCCAGCCGGGACAGGGAAAATTCACCCCTCCACTTT; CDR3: CASRDRENSPLHF
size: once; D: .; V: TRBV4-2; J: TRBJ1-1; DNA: TGTGCCAGCAGCCGAGGGAATGAAGCTTTCTTT; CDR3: CASSRGNEAFF
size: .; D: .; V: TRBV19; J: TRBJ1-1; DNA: TGTGCCAGTAGTAAGGGGCAGGGTTTGAACACTGAAGCTTTCTTT; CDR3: CASSKGQGLNTEAFF
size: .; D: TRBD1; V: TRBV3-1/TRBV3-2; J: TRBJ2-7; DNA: TGTGCCAGCAGTCCTTCCGGGACAGGTCGGTACGAGCAGTACTTC; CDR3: CASSPSGTGRYEQYF
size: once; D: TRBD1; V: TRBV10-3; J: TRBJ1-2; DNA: TGTGCCATCAGTGAGTCGCCCTTATCGGGACAGGGGGTTATGTATGGCTACACCTTC; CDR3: CAISESPLSGQGVMYGYTF
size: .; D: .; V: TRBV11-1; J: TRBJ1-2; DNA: TGTGCCAGCAGCCCGGCGGGCGGGGAGCACTATGGCTACACCTTC; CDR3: CASSPAGGEHYGYTF
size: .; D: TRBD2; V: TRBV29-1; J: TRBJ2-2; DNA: TGCAGCGCCAAGAACTCCCGGGGAGGGACCGGGGAGCTGTTTTTT; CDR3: CSAKNSRGGTGELFF
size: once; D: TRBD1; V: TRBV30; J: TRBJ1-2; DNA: TGTGCCTGGAGTGACCAGGGGGACTATGGCTACACCTTC; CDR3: CAWSDQGDYGYTF
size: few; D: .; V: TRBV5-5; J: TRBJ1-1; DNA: TGTGCCAGCAGCAGCGGGGTGAACGCTGAAGCTTTCTTT; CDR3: CASSSGVNAEAFF
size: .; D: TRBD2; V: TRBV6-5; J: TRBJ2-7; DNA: TGTGCCAGCAGTTACTCGAAGACTAGCGGCTACGAGCAGTACTTC; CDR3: CASSYSKTSGYEQYF
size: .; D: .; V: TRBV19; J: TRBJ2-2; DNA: TGTGCCAGTAGTATTCGGGGCACCGGGGAGCTGTTTTTT; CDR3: CASSIRGTGELFF
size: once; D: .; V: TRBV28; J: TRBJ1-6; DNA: TGTGCCAGCAGTTTGATCGTTGTGGGGCGCCCCGGTAATTCACCCCTCCACTTT; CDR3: CASSLIVVGRPGNSPLHF
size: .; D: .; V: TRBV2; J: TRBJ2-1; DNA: TGTGCCAGCAGTGTACTAGCTCTCAATGAGCAGTTCTTC; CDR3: CASSVLALNEQFF
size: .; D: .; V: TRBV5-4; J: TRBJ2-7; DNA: TGTGCCAGCAGCTTTGAGGGTTACGAGCAGTACTTC; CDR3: CASSFEGYEQYF
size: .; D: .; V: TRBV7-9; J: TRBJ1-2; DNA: TGTGCCAGCAGCCAGGAGGGCGGCTATGGCTACACCTTC; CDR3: CASSQEGGYGYTF
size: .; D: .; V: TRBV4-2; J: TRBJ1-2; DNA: TGTGCCAGCAGCCCGCCCTTACAGGTGACCTATGGCTACACCTTC; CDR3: CASSPPLQVTYGYTF
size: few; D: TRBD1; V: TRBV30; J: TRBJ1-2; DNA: TGTGCCTGTCCGGGACAGATCTATGGCTACACCTTC; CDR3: CACPGQIYGYTF
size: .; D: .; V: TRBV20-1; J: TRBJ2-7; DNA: TGCAGTGCTATCCAGGGCTACGAGCAGTACTTC; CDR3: CSAIQGYEQYF
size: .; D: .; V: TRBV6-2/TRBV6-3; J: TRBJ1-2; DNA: TGTGCCAGCAGCAATCCGTCGGGAGGCTACACCTTC; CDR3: CASSNPSGGYTF
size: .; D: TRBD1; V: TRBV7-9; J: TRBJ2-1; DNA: TGTGCCAGCAGCCCCCGGGACAGGGTCTACAATGAGCAGTTCTTC; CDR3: CASSPRDRVYNEQFF
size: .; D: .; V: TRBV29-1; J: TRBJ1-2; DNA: TGCAGCGTTGTTCTCCGGGACTATGGCTACACCTTC; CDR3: CSVVLRDYGYTF
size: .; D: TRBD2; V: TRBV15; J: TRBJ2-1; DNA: TGTGCCACCTCGGCGGGGGGGTATGAGCAGTTCTTC; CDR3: CATSAGGYEQFF
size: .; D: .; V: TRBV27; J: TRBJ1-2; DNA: TGTGCCAGCAGTAGAACCGGGACATTGGATGGCTACACCTTC; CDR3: CASSRTGTLDGYTF
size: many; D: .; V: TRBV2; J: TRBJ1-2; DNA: TGTGCCAGCAGTGATCGGCGTCCGACTTCTAACTATGGCTACACCTTC; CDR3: CASSDRRPTSNYGYTF
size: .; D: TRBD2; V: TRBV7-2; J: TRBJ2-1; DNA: TGTGCCAGCAGCTTAGCTAGCGGGAGGCGGGGTGAGCAGTTCTTC; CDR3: CASSLASGRRGEQFF
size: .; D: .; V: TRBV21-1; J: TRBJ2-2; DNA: TGTGCCAGCAGCAATCAACCATTCCTCCTATTGAGGCGGGAGATTGTTTCGCGCACCGGGGAGCTGTTTTTT; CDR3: CASSNQPFLLLRREIVSRTGELFF
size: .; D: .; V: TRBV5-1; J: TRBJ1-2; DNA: TGCGCCAGCAGCTTCGAGGGCAGGTCAACCTATGGCTACACCTTC; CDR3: CASSFEGRSTYGYTF
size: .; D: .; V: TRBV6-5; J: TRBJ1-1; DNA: TGTGCCAGCAGAATGACAGCTCTGGGGACTGAAGCTTTCTTT; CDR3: CASRMTALGTEAFF
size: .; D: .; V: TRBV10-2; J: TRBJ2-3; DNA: TGCGCCAGCAAGACGGGAAGCACAGATACGCAGTATTTT; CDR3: CASKTGSTDTQYF
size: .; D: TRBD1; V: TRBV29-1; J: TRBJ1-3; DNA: TGCAGCGTCGGACAGGCTTCAGGGAACACCATATATTTT; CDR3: CSVGQASGNTIYF
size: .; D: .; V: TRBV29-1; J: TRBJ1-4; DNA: TGCAGCGCCAATACTCGGGGGGAGGCTAATGAAAAACTGTTTTTT; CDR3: CSANTRGEANEKLFF
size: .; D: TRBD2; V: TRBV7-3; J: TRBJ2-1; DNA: TGTGCCAGCAGCTTCCGCGGGGGGGCTTACAATGAGCAGTTCTTC; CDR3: CASSFRGGAYNEQFF
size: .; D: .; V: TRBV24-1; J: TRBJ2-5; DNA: TGTGCCATCCAGCAGACTGGAAGAGGGACCCAGTACTTC; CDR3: CAIQQTGRGTQYF
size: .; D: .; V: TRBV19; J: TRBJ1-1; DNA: TGTGCCAGTAGTTGGGGGGATGGAACCACTGAAGCTTTCTTT; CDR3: CASSWGDGTTEAFF
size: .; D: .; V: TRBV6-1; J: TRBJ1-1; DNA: TGTGCCAGCAGTGAAACCTTCGGGGGGAACACTGAAGCTTTCTTT; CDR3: CASSETFGGNTEAFF
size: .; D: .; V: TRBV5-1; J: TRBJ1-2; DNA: TGCGCCAGCAGCTTGTCGTTTGGAGATGGCTACACCTTC; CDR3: CASSLSFGDGYTF
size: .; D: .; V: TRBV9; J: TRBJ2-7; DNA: TGTGCCAGCAGCGTAGGGGGCGGAACCTACGAGCAGTACTTC; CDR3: CASSVGGGTYEQYF
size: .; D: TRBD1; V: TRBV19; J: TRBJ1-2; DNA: TGTGCCAGTAGTCTGACAGGGGTGGTAGACTATGGCTACACCTTC; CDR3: CASSLTGVVDYGYTF
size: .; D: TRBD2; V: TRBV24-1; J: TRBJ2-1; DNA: TGTGCCACCAGTGACGCGACTAGCGGGAGGGCCCGGGATGAGCAGTTCTTC; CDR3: CATSDATSGRARDEQFF
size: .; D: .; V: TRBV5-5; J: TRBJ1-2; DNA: TGTGCCAGCAGCGTGACAGAAACTAACTATGGCTACACCTTC; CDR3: CASSVTETNYGYTF
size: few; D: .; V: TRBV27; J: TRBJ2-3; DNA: TGTGCCAGCAGTTTAAGCCCACTCACAGATACGCAGTATTTT; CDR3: CASSLSPLTDTQYF
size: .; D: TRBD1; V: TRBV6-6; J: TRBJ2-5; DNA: TGTGCCAGCAGCCGGGACAGGGGGCAGGAGACCCAGTACTTC; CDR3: CASSRDRGQETQYF
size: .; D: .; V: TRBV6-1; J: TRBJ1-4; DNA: TGTGCCAGCAGTGAAGAAAGGGGGAATGAAAAACTGTTTTTT; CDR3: CASSEERGNEKLFF
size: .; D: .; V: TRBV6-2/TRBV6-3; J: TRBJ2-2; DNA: TGTGCCAGCAGTAAGCCCGGGGAGCTGTTTTTT; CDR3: CASSKPGELFF
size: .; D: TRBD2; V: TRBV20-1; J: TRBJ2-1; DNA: TGCAGTGCTAGTTCGGGAGGGCCGGTTTACAATGAGCAGTTCTTC; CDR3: CSASSGGPVYNEQFF